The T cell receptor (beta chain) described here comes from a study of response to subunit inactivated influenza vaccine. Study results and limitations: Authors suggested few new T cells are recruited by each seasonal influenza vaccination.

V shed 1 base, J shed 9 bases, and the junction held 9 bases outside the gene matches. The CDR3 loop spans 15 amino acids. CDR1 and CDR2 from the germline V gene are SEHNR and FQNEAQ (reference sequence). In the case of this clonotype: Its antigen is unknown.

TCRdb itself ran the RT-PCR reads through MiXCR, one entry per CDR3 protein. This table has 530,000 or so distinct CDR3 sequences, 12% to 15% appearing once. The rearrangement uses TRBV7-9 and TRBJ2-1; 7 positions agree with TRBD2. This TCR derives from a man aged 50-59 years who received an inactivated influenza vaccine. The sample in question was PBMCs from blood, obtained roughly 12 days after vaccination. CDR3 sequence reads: CASSLVGGRPGEQFF. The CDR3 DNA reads TGTGCCAGCAGCTTAGTTGGCGGGAGACCAGGTGAGCAGTTCTTC.